Here is one TCR beta chain with its context. The data belong to a study of blood T cell repertoires in COVID-19. About the study: Samples came from the United States, Italy and Spain, spanning acute and convalescent COVID-19.

Residents of about two dozen US areas, aged about 18 to 95 years, made up the participants. The study assigned cohorts using participant-reported clinical history. Per the original data handling: Scientists estimated how many nucleated cells there were by amplifying reference gene primers. Profiling relied on immunoSEQ multiplex PCR, and the TCRdb table lists in-frame clones only, not all of them. V, J and clone size reflect that table, while D and trimming were determined from the DNA. The sample lists roughly 330,000 clones; around 87% were seen once. V lost 3 bases to trimming and J lost 4 bases, with 15 bases between them. The CDR3 contains 14 residues. Germline lookup yields CDR1 DFQATT and CDR2 SNEGSKA (reference sequence).

The receptor was isolated from a woman aged 25 to 39 who had recovered from COVID-19. The sample taken for sequencing was PBMCs or T cells enriched from blood (not recorded which). The chain carries TRBV20-1 and TRBJ1-2; the D gene is possibly TRBD1 (6 bases). The CDR3 protein is CSASLQGRGYGYTF. DNA for the CDR3: TGCAGTGCTAGTTTACAGGGAAGAGGCTATGGCTACACCTTC.